These 21 T cell receptor beta chains were sequenced from one sample in a study of cytomegalovirus exposure and HLA in healthy donors. PCR was performed using 60 Vbeta and 13 Jbeta primers. Some clones are missing from TCRdb's copy, which holds only in-frame ones; the method was immunoSEQ multiplex PCR. The sample records 150,000 to 200,000 clones, around 79% being singletons. Sequencing was done on a sample of PBMCs. The receptor source for this set is a woman aged 40 to 50 in good health and CMV-seronegative.

The V call is TRBV27, the J call TRBJ1-2; 8 bases are a match to TRBD1. Germline CDR1 reads MNHEY; CDR2 reads SMNVEV (reference sequence). The CDR3 extends over 15 amino acids. J lost 8 bases, V lost 3 bases, and 11 bases had no gene match. The CDR3 sequence is CASSFLTQGAQGYTF. As DNA, the CDR3 is TGTGCCAGCAGTTTCCTCACTCAGGGGGCTCAGGGCTACACCTTC.

The J gene is TRBJ1-4, the V gene TRBV6-5, with 7 bases identical to TRBD1. J gave up 3 bases and V 2 bases, and 3 bases lay outside the gene matches. Germline loops: CDR1 MNHEY, CDR2 SVGAGI. The CDR3 loop spans 15 amino acids. This chain's CDR3 is CASSYLGQANEKLFF. Written as DNA, the CDR3 is TGTGCCAGCAGTTACCTAGGACAGGCTAATGAAAAACTGTTTTTT.

There are a few counts of this clone. The chain recombines TRBV5-6 with TRBJ2-7, with TRBD1 identical over 12 bases. The CDR3 is made up of 14 amino acids. The trim removed 3 bases at V and 7 bases at J, leaving 5 bases unmatched. Germline V gives CDR1 SGHDT, CDR2 YYEEEE. CDR3 residues: CASSSRDRGREQYF. The CDR3 DNA reads TGTGCCAGCAGCTCGCGGGACAGGGGGCGGGAGCAGTACTTC.

In the case of this clone: The germline gene is not matched at one end of the junction; a read error may be the cause. This chain joins TRBV28 and TRBJ1-5; weak D call: TRBD1 (5 bases). The CDR3 has 14 residues. Germline values: CDR1 MDHEN, CDR2 SYDVKM. The DNA for the CDR3 is TGTGCCAGCAGTTCCCCGGGCCACTCTGGGGCCATGGATTTT. This sequence encodes CASSSPGHSGAMDF. The full variable domain, in which reference TRBV28 and TRBJ1-5 provide the parts outside the CDR3, is DVKVTQSSRYLVKRTGEKVFLECVQDMDHENMFWYRQDPGLGLRLIYFSYDVKMKEKGDIPEGYSVSREKKERFSLILESASTNQTSMYLCASSSPGHSGAMDFGDGTRLSIL.

The V and J genes are TRBV5-5 and TRBJ1-5, with unresolved D. The CDR3 consists of 16 residues. Germline V lookup: CDR1 SGHKS, CDR2 YYEKEE (reference sequence). Trimming left V 4 bases short and J 0 bases short, with 14 bases between. The CDR3 region has the DNA TGTGCCAGCAGCGTTGGAGGGCAGCATAGCAATCAGCCCCAGCATTTT. This encodes CASSVGGQHSNQPQHF.

The rearrangement links TRBV5-6 to TRBJ2-7, with D possibly matching TRBD1 (6 bases). Germline V gene data show CDR1 as SGHDT and CDR2 as YYEEEE. The CDR3 covers 15 residues. V shed 0 bases and J shed 3 bases, with 13 bases lying between them. For the CDR3, the DNA is TGTGCCAGCAGCTTGGATGGGACATGGGACTACGAGCAGTACTTC. Translated, it gives CASSLDGTWDYEQYF.

This sequence joins TRBV5-6 and TRBJ2-5; 7 bases agree with TRBD2. Unmatched junction bases numbered 2, after V lost 3 bases and J lost 0 bases. Per the germline V gene, CDR1 is SGHDT and CDR2 is YYEEEE. The CDR3 sequence is 14 residues long. The CDR3, as DNA: TGTGCCAGCAGCTGGGGGGGGAACCAAGAGACCCAGTACTTC. Translation gives CASSWGGNQETQYF. The variable domain in full, with the rest retrieved from reference TRBV5-6 and TRBJ2-5, is DAGVTQSPTHLIKTRGQQVTLRCSPKSGHDTVSWYQQALGQGPQFIFQYYEEEERQRGNFPDRFSGHQFPNYSSELNVNALLLGDSALYLCASSWGGNQETQYFGPGTRLLVL.

This chain connects TRBV5-1 to TRBJ1-2; D gene uncertain. V lost 4 bases, J lost 6 bases, and 19 bases lay in between. CDR1 and CDR2 from the germline V gene are SGHRS and YFSETQ. This CDR3 is 15 amino acids long. CDR3 coding DNA: TGCGCCAGCAGCCTCCGGACGGATGCGACTAATGGCTACACCTTC. It translates to CASSLRTDATNGYTF.

This clone was seen a few times. The V and J genes are TRBV2 and TRBJ1-1, with a possible D match to TRBD1 (5 bases). The germline gives CDR1 SNHLY, CDR2 FYNNEI. CDR3 length equals 13 residues. V gave up 5 bases and J gave up 2 bases, with 9 bases separating them. This CDR3 is CASSLQVNTEAFF. The DNA for the CDR3 is TGTGCCAGCAGTTTACAGGTTAACACTGAAGCTTTCTTT.

V usage is TRBV6-6 and J usage is TRBJ2-5, with 7 bases that match TRBD2. The assigned J gene may be wrong: the sequence end matches TRBJ2-7 better. This CDR3 spans 13 amino acids. From germline, CDR1 is MNHNY and CDR2 SVGAGI (reference sequence). CDR3 in DNA: TGTGCCAGCAGCCCTAGCGGATCCTACGAGCAGTACTTC. Translation gives CASSPSGSYEQYF.

The chain combines TRBV28 with TRBJ1-2; TRBD1 might be the D (5 bases). The V and J ends lost 6 bases and 6 bases respectively, with 11 bases between them. The CDR3 has 12 amino acids. CDR1 and CDR2 (germline): MDHEN, SYDVKM. For the CDR3, the DNA is TGTGCCAGCAGGGGGGAGGTAGATGGCTACACCTTC. Its translation is CASRGEVDGYTF.

The J gene is TRBJ2-7, the V gene TRBV5-1; 11 nucleotides line up with TRBD1. J gave up 3 bases and V 0 bases, and 5 bases lay outside the gene matches. The CDR3 has 16 residues. In germline, CDR1 is SGHRS, CDR2 YFSETQ. DNA for the CDR3: TGCGCCAGCAGCTTGGGGCCGGGACAGGGGGACTACGAGCAGTACTTC. Encoded protein: CASSLGPGQGDYEQYF.

Written as DNA, the CDR3 is TGTGCCAGCAGTGAATTAGGGGGTACGAACACCGGGGAGCTGTTTTTT. This gives the protein CASSELGGTNTGELFF. The J gene is TRBJ2-2, the V gene TRBV2, with TRBD1 as a possible D gene (6 bases). The germline CDR1 and CDR2 sequences are SNHLY and FYNNEI. V was cut by 2 bases and J by 0 bases, with 10 bases left in between. This CDR3 is 16 amino acids long.

The chain joins TRBV6-1 to TRBJ2-4; a possible D gene is TRBD1 (6 bases). The germline V gene encodes CDR1 MNHNS and CDR2 SASEGT. The length of the CDR3 is 15 residues. Trimming took 4 bases from V and 1 from J, leaving 11 bases between them. This chain's CDR3 is CASSVPQGAKNIQYF. CDR3 bases: TGTGCCAGCAGTGTCCCACAGGGCGCCAAAAACATTCAGTACTTC.

This clone has just one count. The chain uses TRBV7-2 and TRBJ2-6, with D maybe TRBD1 (6 bases). This CDR3 has 15 residues. The germline CDR1 and CDR2 sequences are SGHTA and FQGNSA. Trimming removed 2 bases at V and 7 bases at J, with 12 bases between. The DNA of the CDR3 is TGTGCCAGCAGCTTATTCAGGGGATTAGCCAACGTCCTGACTTTC. Translation gives CASSLFRGLANVLTF.

This chain uses TRBV7-6 with TRBJ2-5; the match to TRBD2 covers 8 bases. Per germline, CDR1 SGHVS and CDR2 FNYEAQ. This CDR3 comprises 14 residues. The ends lost 2 bases at V and 4 bases at J; junction bases unmatched: 3. CDR3 loop: CASSLSREGETQYF. CDR3 sequence (DNA): TGTGCCAGCAGCTTAAGTCGGGAGGGAGAGACCCAGTACTTC.

The chain uses TRBV2 and TRBJ1-6; D possibly corresponds to TRBD1 (6 bases). In germline, CDR1 is SNHLY, CDR2 FYNNEI. This CDR3 spans 14 amino acids. Trimming pared 8 bases from V and 9 bases from J, leaving 17 bases between. As DNA, the CDR3 is TGTGCCAGCGGTCCAGGGGTTGCGAGTTCACCCCTCCACTTT. Protein: CASGPGVASSPLHF.

J is TRBJ2-3 and V is TRBV5-6; possibly TRBD1 for D (5 bases). Germline values: CDR1 SGHDT, CDR2 YYEEEE. Trimming stripped 0 bases from V and 0 bases from J, with 5 bases between. There are 14 residues in the CDR3. As DNA, the CDR3 is TGTGCCAGCAGCTTGGGGGGCAGCACAGATACGCAGTATTTT. Translated, it gives CASSLGGSTDTQYF.

This clone has more than one count but fewer than ten. This chain joins TRBV27 and TRBJ2-2, with unresolved D. Deletions cut 1 base from V and 6 bases from J, with 12 bases between. The CDR3 has 15 residues. CDR1 and CDR2 from the germline V gene are MNHEY and SMNVEV (reference sequence). The CDR3 sequence: CASSLYFRVSGELFF. Written as DNA, the CDR3 is TGTGCCAGCAGTTTATACTTTCGGGTGTCCGGGGAGCTGTTTTTT.

V is TRBV20-1 and J is TRBJ2-7, with TRBD1 matching over 7 bases. This CDR3 comprises 11 residues. The germline CDR1 and CDR2 sequences are DFQATT and SNEGSKA (reference sequence). The V and J ends lost 7 bases and 3 bases, in that order; junction bases with no gene match: 3. The CDR3 region has the DNA TGCAGTGTATGGACAGGCTACGAGCAGTACTTC. Translated: CSVWTGYEQYF.

The gene calls are TRBV28 and TRBJ1-1; possibly TRBD1 for D (6 bases). Germline assignment: CDR1 MDHEN and CDR2 SYDVKM. V lost 1 base, J lost 6 bases, and 12 bases lay in between. The CDR3 spans 14 residues. Here the CDR3 DNA reads TGTGCCAGCAGTTTATCGGGGGGCGGGCCTGAAGCTTTCTTT. It specifies CASSLSGGGPEAFF.